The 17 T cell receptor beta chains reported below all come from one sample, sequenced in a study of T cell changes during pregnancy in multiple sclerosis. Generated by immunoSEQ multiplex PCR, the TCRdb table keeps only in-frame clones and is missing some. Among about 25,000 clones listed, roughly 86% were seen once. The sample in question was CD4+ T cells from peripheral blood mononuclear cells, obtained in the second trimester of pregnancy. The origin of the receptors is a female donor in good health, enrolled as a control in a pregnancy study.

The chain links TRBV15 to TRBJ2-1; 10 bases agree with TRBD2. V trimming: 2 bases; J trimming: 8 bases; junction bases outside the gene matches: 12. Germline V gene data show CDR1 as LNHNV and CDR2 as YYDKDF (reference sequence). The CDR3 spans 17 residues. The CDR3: CATSRPTASGRVDEQFF. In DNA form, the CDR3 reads TGTGCCACCAGCAGACCCACGGCAAGCGGGAGGGTGGATGAGCAGTTCTTC. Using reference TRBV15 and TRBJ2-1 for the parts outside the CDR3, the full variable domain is DAMVIQNPRYQVTQFGKPVTLSCSQTLNHNVMYWYQQKSSQAPKLLFHYYDKDFNNEADTPDNFQSRRPNTSFCFLDIRSPGLGDTAMYLCATSRPTASGRVDEQFFGPGTRLTVL.

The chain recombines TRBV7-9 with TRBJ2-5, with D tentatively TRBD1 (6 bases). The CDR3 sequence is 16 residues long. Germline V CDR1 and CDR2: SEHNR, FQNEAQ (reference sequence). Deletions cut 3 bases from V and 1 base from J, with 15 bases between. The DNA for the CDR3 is TGTGCCAGCAGCTTGCCCGAACAGGGCAGCCAAGAGACCCAGTACTTC. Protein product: CASSLPEQGSQETQYF.

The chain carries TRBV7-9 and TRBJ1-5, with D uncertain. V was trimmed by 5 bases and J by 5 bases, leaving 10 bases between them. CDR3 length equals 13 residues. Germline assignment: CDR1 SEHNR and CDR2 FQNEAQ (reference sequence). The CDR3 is CASSPWEDQPQHF. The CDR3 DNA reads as TGTGCCAGCAGCCCGTGGGAGGATCAGCCCCAGCATTTT.

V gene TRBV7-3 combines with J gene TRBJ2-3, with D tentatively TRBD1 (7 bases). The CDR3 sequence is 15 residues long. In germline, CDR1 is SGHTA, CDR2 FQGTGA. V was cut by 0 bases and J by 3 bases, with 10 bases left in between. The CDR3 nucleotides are TGTGCCAGCAGCTTAACACAGGGGAGGACAGATACGCAGTATTTT. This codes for CASSLTQGRTDTQYF.

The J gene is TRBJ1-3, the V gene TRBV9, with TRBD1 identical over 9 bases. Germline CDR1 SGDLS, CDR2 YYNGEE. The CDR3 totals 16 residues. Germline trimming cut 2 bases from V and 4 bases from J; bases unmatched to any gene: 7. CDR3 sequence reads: CASSVGTGKGGNTIYF. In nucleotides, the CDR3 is TGTGCCAGCAGCGTCGGGACAGGGAAGGGAGGAAACACCATATATTTT.

The DNA for the CDR3 is TGTGCCAGCAGCTTAGGACAGGACTACGAGCAGTACTTC. Translated: CASSLGQDYEQYF. This sequence joins TRBV11-2 and TRBJ2-7; a possible D gene is TRBD1 (6 bases). Per germline, CDR1 SGHAT and CDR2 FQNNGV. This CDR3 is built from 13 residues. Trimming pared 1 base from V and 3 bases from J, leaving 7 bases between.

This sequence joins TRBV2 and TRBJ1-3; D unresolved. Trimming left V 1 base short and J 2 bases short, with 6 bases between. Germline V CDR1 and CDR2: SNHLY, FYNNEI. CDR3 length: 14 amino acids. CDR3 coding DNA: TGTGCCAGCAGTGAAGGGGGAGCTGGAAACACCATATATTTT. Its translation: CASSEGGAGNTIYF.

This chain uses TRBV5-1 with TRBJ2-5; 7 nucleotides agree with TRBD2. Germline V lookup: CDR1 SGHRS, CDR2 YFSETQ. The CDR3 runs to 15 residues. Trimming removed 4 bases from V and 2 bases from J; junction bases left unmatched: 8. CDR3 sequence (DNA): TGCGCCAGCAGCGTCCGACTAGCAGCACAAGAGACCCAGTACTTC. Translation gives CASSVRLAAQETQYF. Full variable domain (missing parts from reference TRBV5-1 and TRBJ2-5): KAGVTQTPRYLIKTRGQQVTLSCSPISGHRSVSWYQQTPGQGLQFLFEYFSETQRNKGNFPGRFSGRQFSNSRSEMNVSTLELGDSALYLCASSVRLAAQETQYFGPGTRLLVL.

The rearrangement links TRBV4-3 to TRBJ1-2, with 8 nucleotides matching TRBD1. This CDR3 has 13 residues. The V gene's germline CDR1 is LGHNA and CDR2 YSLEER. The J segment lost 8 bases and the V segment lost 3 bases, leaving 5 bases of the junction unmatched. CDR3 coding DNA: TGCGCCAGCAGCCACAGACAGGGGTACGGCTACACCTTC. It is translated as CASSHRQGYGYTF.

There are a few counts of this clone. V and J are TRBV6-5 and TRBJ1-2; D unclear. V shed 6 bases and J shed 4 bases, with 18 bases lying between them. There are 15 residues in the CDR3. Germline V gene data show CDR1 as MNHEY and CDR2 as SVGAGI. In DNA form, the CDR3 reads TGTGCCAGCAGCCGAAAAGAAAGAGATGGCTATGGCTACACCTTC. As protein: CASSRKERDGYGYTF.

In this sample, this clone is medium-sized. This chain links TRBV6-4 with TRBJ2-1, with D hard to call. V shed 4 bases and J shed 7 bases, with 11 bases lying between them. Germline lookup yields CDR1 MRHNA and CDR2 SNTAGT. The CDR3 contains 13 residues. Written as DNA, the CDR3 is TGTGCCAGCAGTGCGGGTTTTGAGAATGAGCAGTTCTTC. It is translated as CASSAGFENEQFF.

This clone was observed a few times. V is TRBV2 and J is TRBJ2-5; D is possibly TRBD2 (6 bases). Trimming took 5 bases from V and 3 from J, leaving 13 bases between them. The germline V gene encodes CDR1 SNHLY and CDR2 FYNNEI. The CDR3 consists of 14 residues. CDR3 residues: CASSSSGTKETQYF. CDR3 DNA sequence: TGTGCCAGCAGTAGTAGCGGAACGAAAGAGACCCAGTACTTC.

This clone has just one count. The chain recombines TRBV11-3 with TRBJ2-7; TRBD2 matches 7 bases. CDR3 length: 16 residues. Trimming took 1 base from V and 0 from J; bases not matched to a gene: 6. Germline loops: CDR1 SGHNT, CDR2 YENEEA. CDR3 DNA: TGTGCCAGCAGCTTAGGCCAGCGGGGCCGCTCCTACGAGCAGTACTTC. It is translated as CASSLGQRGRSYEQYF.

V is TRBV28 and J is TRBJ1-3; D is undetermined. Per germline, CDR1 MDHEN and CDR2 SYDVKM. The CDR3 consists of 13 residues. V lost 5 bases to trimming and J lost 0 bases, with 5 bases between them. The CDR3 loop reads CASSAVSGNTIYF. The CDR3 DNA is TGTGCCAGCAGTGCGGTCTCTGGAAACACCATATATTTT. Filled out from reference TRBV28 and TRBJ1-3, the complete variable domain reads DVKVTQSSRYLVKRTGEKVFLECVQDMDHENMFWYRQDPGLGLRLIYFSYDVKMKEKGDIPEGYSVSREKKERFSLILESASTNQTSMYLCASSAVSGNTIYFGEGSWLTVV.

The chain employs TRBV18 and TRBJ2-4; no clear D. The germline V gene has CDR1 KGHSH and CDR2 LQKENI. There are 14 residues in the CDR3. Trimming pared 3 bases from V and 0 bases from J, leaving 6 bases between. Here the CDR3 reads CASSPSVAKNIQYF. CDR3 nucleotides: TGTGCCAGCTCACCGTCAGTAGCCAAAAACATTCAGTACTTC.

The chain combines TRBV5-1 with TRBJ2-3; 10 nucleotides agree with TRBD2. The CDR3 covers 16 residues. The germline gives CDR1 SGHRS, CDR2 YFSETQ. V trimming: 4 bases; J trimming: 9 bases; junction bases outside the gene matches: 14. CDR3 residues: CASSRGTSDLPGTQYF. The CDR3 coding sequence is TGCGCCAGCAGCAGGGGGACTAGCGATCTCCCAGGGACGCAGTATTTT.

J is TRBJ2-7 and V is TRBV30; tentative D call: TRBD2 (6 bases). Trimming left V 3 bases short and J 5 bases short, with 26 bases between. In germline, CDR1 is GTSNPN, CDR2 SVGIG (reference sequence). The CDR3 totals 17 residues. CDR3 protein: CAWRGGGRAPGGDEQYF. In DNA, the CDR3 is TGTGCCTGGAGGGGGGGTGGCAGGGCCCCAGGTGGGGACGAGCAGTACTTC.